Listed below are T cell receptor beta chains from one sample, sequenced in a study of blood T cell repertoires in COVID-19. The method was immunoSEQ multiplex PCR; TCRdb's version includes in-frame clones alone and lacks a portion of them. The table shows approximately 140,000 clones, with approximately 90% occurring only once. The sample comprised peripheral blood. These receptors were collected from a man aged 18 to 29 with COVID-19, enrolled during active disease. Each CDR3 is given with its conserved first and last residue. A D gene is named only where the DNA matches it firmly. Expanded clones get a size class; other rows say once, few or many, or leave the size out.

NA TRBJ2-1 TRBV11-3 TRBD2 CASSTSSGSKGNEQFF TGTGCCAGCAGCACCTCTAGCGGGAGCAAGGGCAATGAGCAGTTCTTC
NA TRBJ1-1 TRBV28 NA CASSLEGTKTEAFF TGTGCCAGCAGTTTAGAGGGTACTAAAACTGAAGCTTTCTTT
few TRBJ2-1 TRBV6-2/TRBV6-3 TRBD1 CASSYGQDYNEQFF TGTGCCAGCAGTTACGGACAGGACTACAATGAGCAGTTCTTC
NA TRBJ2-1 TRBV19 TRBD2 CASRVAGSYNEQFF TGTGCCAGCAGGGTAGCGGGTAGCTACAATGAGCAGTTCTTC
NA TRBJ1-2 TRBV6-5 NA CASSHLDRNGYTF TGTGCCAGCAGTCACCTTGACAGGAATGGCTACACCTTC
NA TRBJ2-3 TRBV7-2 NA CASSPQSGGTDTQYF TGTGCCAGCAGCCCGCAATCGGGGGGCACAGATACGCAGTATTTT
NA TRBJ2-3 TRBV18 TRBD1 CASSSGQFRVSSTDTQYF TGTGCCAGCTCATCGGGACAGTTCAGGGTCTCCAGCACAGATACGCAGTATTTT
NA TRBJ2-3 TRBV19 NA CASTPRGKDTQYF TGTGCCAGTACCCCCCGGGGGAAGGATACGCAGTATTTT
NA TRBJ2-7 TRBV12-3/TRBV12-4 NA CASSSLYEQYF TGTGCCAGCAGTTCTTTATACGAGCAGTACTTC
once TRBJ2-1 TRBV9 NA CASSASSYNEQFF TGTGCCAGCAGCGCCAGCTCCTACAATGAGCAGTTCTTC
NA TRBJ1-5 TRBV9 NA CASSVGQINQPQHF TGTGCCAGCAGCGTTGGCCAGATCAATCAGCCCCAGCATTTT
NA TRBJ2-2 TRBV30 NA CAQMGAGANTGELFF TGTGCCCAGATGGGGGCTGGGGCCAACACCGGGGAGCTGTTTTTT
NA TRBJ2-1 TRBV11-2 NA CASSSPAIEQFF TGTGCCAGCAGCTCCCCAGCGATTGAGCAGTTCTTC
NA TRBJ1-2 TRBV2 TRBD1 CASIIGDRGSYGYTF TGTGCCAGCATAATAGGGGACAGGGGCAGCTATGGCTACACCTTC
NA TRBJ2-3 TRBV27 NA CAGSRARRADTQYF TGTGCCGGCAGCCGGGCACGGCGGGCAGATACGCAGTATTTT
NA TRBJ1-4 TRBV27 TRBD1 CASSPDRGYEKLFF TGTGCCAGCAGTCCGGACAGGGGGTATGAAAAACTGTTTTTT
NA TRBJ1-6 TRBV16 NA CASSFRTDHNSPLHF TGTGCCAGCAGCTTCCGGACAGATCATAATTCACCCCTCCACTTT
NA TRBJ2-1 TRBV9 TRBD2 CASSVVGLQTNEQFF TGTGCCAGCAGCGTAGTGGGACTACAAACCAATGAGCAGTTCTTC
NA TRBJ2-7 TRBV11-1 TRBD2 CASSLATSGRSSYEQYF TGTGCCAGCAGCTTAGCTACTAGCGGGAGGAGCTCCTACGAGCAGTACTTC
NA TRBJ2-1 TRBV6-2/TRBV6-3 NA CASSRTRPPGNEQFF TGTGCCAGCAGCCGGACGAGGCCGCCGGGGAATGAGCAGTTCTTC
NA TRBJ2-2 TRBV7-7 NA CASSLAGGTGELFF TGTGCTAGCAGCTTAGCCGGGGGCACCGGGGAGCTGTTTTTT
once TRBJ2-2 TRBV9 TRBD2 CASSVVGEGTGELFF TGTGCCAGCAGCGTAGTGGGGGAGGGCACCGGGGAGCTGTTTTTT
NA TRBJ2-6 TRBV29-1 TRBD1 CSGAQNRGFGANVLTF TGCAGCGGCGCACAGAACAGGGGGTTTGGGGCCAACGTCCTGACTTTC
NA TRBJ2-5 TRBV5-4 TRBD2 CASSLIGLAGVETQYF TGTGCCAGCAGCTTGATTGGGCTAGCGGGAGTCGAGACCCAGTACTTC
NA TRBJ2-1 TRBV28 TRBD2 CASSPGLAGLYNEQFF TGTGCCAGCAGTCCCGGACTAGCGGGACTCTACAATGAGCAGTTCTTC
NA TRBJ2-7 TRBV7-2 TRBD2 CASSSPPGGTWGEQYF TGTGCCAGCAGCTCCCCTCCGGGAGGCACCTGGGGCGAGCAGTACTTC
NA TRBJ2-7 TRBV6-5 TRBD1 CASSYSWTGTYEQYF TGTGCCAGCAGTTACTCGTGGACAGGGACCTACGAGCAGTACTTC
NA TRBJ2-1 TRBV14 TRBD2 CASSLWTRRNEQFF TGTGCCAGCAGCCTTTGGACTAGACGCAATGAGCAGTTCTTC
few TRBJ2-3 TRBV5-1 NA CASSLLPRGTDTQYF TGCGCCAGCAGCTTGTTACCCAGGGGTACAGATACGCAGTATTTT
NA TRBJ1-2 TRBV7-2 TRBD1 CASSGTGGRYGYTF TGTGCCAGCAGCGGGACAGGGGGAAGGTATGGCTACACCTTC
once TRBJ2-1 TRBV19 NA CASSIGRGPYNEQFF TGTGCCAGTAGTATAGGGAGGGGGCCCTACAATGAGCAGTTCTTC
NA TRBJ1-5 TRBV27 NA CASSPRTGQNQPQHF TGTGCCAGCAGTCCCCGAACAGGTCAGAATCAGCCCCAGCATTTT
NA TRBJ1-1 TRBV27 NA CASSLYVNTEAFF TGTGCCAGCAGTCTCTACGTGAACACTGAAGCTTTCTTT
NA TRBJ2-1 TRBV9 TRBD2 CASTLAGVNEQFF TGTGCCAGCACTCTAGCGGGAGTAAATGAGCAGTTCTTC
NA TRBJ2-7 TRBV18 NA CASSPNPGTKVYEQYF TGTGCCAGCTCACCCAATCCTGGGACAAAAGTCTACGAGCAGTACTTC
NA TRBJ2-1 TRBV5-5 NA CAGSETGYNEQFF TGTGCCGGGTCTGAGACAGGCTACAATGAGCAGTTCTTC
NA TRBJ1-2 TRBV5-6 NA CASSLVGGAQAAHYGYTF TGTGCCAGCAGCTTGGTGGGCGGGGCACAGGCCGCTCACTATGGCTACACCTTC
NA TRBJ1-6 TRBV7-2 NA CASSFARGNSPLHF TGTGCCAGCAGCTTTGCCAGGGGAAATTCACCCCTCCACTTT
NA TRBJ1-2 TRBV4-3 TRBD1 CASSQEFRTGLDYGYTF TGCGCCAGCAGCCAAGAGTTCAGGACAGGGTTGGACTATGGCTACACCTTC